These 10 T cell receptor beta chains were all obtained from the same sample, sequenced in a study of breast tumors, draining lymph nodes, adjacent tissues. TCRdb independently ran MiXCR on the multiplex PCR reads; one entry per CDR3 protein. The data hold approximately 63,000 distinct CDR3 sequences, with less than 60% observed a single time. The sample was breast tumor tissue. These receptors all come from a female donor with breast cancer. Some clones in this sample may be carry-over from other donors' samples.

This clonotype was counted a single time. CDR3 nucleotides: TGCAGTGCCCTAAGGACTAGCGGGGGTAACAATGAGCAGTTCTTC. Protein sequence: CSALRTSGGNNEQFF. The rearrangement uses TRBV20-1 and TRBJ2-1, with 13 bases matching TRBD2. The CDR3 contains 15 residues. V was clipped by 6 bases and J by 5 bases; unmatched bases: 7. Germline V gene data show CDR1 as DFQATT and CDR2 as SNEGSKA (reference sequence).

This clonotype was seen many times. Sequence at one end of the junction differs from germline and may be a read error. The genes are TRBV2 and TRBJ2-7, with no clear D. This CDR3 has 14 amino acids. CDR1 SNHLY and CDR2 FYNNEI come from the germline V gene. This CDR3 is CASSAALVVDEQCF. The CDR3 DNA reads TGTGCCAGCAGTGCCGCGTTGGTGGTGGACGAGCAGTGCTTC.

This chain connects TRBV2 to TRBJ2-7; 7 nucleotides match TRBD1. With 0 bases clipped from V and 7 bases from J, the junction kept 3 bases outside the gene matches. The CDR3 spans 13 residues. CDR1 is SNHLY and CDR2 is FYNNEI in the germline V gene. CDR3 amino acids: CASSEAGQQEQYF. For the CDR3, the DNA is TGTGCCAGCAGTGAAGCGGGACAGCAAGAGCAGTACTTC.

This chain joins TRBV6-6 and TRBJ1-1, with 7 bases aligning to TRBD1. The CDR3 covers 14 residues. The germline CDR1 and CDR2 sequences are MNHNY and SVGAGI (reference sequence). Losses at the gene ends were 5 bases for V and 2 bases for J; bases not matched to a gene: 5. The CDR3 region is CASSPRDRNTEAFF. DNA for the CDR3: TGTGCCAGCAGTCCCCGGGACAGAAACACTGAAGCTTTCTTT.

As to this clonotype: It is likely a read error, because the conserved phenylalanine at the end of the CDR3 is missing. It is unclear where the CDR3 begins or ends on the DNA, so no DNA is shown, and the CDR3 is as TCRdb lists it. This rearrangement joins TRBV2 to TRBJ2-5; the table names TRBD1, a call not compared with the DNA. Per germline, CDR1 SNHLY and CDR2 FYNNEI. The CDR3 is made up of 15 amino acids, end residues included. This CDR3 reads CASTSGRGDGYTFGS.

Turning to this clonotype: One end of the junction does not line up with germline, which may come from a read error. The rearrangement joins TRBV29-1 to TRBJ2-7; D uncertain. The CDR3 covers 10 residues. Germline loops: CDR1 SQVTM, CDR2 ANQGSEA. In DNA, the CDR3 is TGCAGCGTTCTGCCCTATGAGCAGTACTTC. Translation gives CSVLPYEQYF.

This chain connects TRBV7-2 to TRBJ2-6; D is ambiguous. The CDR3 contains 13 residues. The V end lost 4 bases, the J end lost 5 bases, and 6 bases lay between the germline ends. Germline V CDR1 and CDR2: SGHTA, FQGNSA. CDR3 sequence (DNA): TGTGCCAGCAGCTCCGACAGGGCCAACGTCCTGACTTTC. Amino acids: CASSSDRANVLTF.

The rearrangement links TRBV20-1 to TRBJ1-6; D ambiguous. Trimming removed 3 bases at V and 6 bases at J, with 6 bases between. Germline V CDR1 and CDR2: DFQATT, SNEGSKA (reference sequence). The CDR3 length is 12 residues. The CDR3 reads CSARPFNSPLHF. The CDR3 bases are TGCAGTGCTAGGCCTTTTAATTCACCCCTCCACTTT.

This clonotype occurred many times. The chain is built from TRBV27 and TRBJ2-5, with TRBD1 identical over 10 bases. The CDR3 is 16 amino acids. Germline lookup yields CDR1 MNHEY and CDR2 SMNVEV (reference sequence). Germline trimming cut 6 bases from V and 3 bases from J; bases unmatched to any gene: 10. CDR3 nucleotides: TGTGCCAGCAGACCTATGAGGGACAGGGGTAAAGAGACCCAGTACTTC. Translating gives CASRPMRDRGKETQYF.

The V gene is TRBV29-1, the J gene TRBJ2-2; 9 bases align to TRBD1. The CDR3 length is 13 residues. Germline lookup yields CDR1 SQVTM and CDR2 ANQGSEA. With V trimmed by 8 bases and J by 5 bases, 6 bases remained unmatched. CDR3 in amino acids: CSSGQGRTGELFF. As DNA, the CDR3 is TGCAGCAGTGGACAGGGGAGGACCGGGGAGCTGTTTTTT.